This T cell receptor beta chain derives from a study of human T cells and chemical hapten exposure. Study summary: Minor pooled library volume differences mainly drove per-sample TCR yield variation.

In TCRdb, the RACE reads were re-called with MiXCR into one record per CDR3 protein. The sample carries about 380,000 distinct CDR3 sequences, more than 4.5% recorded once. Time point noted: pre-sensitization, week 0. Specified treatment: therapeutic diphenylcyclopropenone sensitization with weekly scalp DPC. Trimming stripped 0 bases from V and 11 bases from J, with 20 bases between. Germline loops: CDR1 LGHNA, CDR2 YNFKEQ. The CDR3 has 17 amino acids. The sequence was collected from a woman aged 45-65 years with alopecia areata. Some clones in this sample may be carry-over from other donors' samples. V gene TRBV4-2 combines with J gene TRBJ1-6; D gene ambiguous. Sequenced material: whole blood, taken in connection with sensitization to the hapten diphenylcyclopropenone (DPC). This chain's CDR3 is CASSQEGAGGLFPPLHF. Here the CDR3 DNA reads TGTGCCAGCAGCCAAGAGGGAGCAGGAGGGTTATTCCCACCCCTCCACTTT.